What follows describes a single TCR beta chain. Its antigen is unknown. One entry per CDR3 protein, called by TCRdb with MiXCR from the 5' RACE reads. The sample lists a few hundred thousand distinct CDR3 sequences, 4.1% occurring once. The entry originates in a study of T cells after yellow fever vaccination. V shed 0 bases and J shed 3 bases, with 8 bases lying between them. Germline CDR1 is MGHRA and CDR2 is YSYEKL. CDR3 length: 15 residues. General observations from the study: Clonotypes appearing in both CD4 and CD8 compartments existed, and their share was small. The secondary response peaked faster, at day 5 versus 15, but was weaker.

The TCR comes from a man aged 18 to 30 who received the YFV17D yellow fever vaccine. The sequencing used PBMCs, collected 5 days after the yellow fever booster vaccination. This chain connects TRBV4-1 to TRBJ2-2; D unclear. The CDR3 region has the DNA TGCGCCAGCAGCCAAGACGCCGGACACACCGGGGAGCTGTTTTTT. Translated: CASSQDAGHTGELFF.